One sample yielded the 5 T cell receptor beta chains listed below, sequenced in a study of cytomegalovirus exposure and HLA in healthy donors. Vbeta (60) and Jbeta (13) primers were used in the PCR. Assay: immunoSEQ multiplex PCR; the TCRdb copy retains only in-frame clones and omits some. In the table there are over 110,000 clones, 70% to 75% of which are singletons. Material: PBMCs. The receptors come from a woman between 40 and 55 years old in good health and CMV-seronegative.

V is TRBV2 and J is TRBJ2-1; 7 nucleotides line up with TRBD2. Germline CDR1 and CDR2: SNHLY and FYNNEI. Trimming removed 4 bases from V and 4 bases from J; junction bases left unmatched: 4. The CDR3 totals 14 residues. For the CDR3, the DNA is TGTGCCAGCAGTGTAAGCGGGGCATACAATGAGCAGTTCTTC. Amino acids: CASSVSGAYNEQFF.

CDR3 region: CASSFNNEQFF. The CDR3 region has the DNA TGTGCCAGCAGCTTTAACAATGAGCAGTTCTTC. The J gene is TRBJ2-1, the V gene TRBV7-2; the D is unclear. The CDR3 consists of 11 residues. CDR1 is SGHTA and CDR2 is FQGNSA in the germline V gene. The V gene lost 3 bases and the J gene lost 5 bases, with 2 bases spanning the gap.

V usage is TRBV4-1 and J usage is TRBJ2-3; TRBD2 aligns across 7 bases. Trimming removed 3 bases from V and 2 bases from J; junction bases left unmatched: 5. The CDR3 consists of 15 residues. Germline lookup yields CDR1 MGHRA and CDR2 YSYEKL. The CDR3 DNA reads as TGCGCCAGCAGCCAGGAGGGACTATACACAGATACGCAGTATTTT. This encodes CASSQEGLYTDTQYF.

This chain uses TRBV29-1 with TRBJ2-1; 8 bases map to TRBD2. J lost 4 bases, V lost 5 bases, and 4 bases had no gene match. The CDR3 consists of 13 residues. Germline CDR1 and CDR2: SQVTM and ANQGSEA. CDR3 residues: CSVTSGPYNEQFF. For the CDR3, the DNA is TGCAGCGTTACTAGCGGACCATACAATGAGCAGTTCTTC.

The chain joins TRBV27 to TRBJ2-1, with 7 nucleotides matching TRBD1. This CDR3 is 14 amino acids long. The germline V gene encodes CDR1 MNHEY and CDR2 SMNVEV (reference sequence). With 3 bases clipped from V and 6 bases from J, the junction kept 5 bases outside the gene matches. The CDR3 DNA reads TGTGCCAGCAGTTTTGACAGGGTCGCCAATGAGCAGTTCTTC. It codes for CASSFDRVANEQFF.